This T cell receptor (beta chain) was documented in a study of molecular identifiers for immune sequencing clone quantification. V lost 6 bases, J lost 3 bases, and 17 bases lay in between. CDR1 is MNHEY and CDR2 is SMNVEV in the germline V gene (reference sequence). This CDR3 region has 15 residues. Previously reported methods and listed TCR primers produced the bulk TCR libraries. Each CDR3 protein is one row after TCRdb ran MiXCR on the PCR reads. Found here are 300,000 to 400,000 distinct CDR3 sequences, over 20% of them singletons; the top ten hold under 0.95%. This clonotype was observed once. Its antigen remains unidentified. One base away lies a much larger clone, so this may be a sequencing read error. The CDR3 carries no conserved terminal phenylalanine or tryptophan, so it likely arises from a read error. Study results and caveats: Identical barcode-sharing TCR molecules could lead to underestimated sizes for highly expanded clones.

The chain combines TRBV27 with TRBJ2-5; either TRBD1 or TRBD2 may supply D (5 bases each). The sequence came from a human donor in good health. Some libraries in this study had Jurkat cell RNA spiked in. Specimen: naive CD8+ T cells from blood, with Jurkat cell RNA spiked in. Subset reported: FACS-sorted CD8+CD4-CCR7+CD45RA+ naive T cells. For the CDR3, the DNA is TGTGCCAGCAGCCCGGGAAGGGGTCTCGAAGAGACCCAGTACCTC. Encoded protein: CASSPGRGLEETQYL.